Below, 9 T cell receptor beta chains from the same sample are listed, as sequenced in a study of PD-1 blockade in classical Hodgkin lymphoma. Here immunoSEQ multiplex PCR was the method, and the copy in TCRdb shows in-frame clones only, minus some. The table has 95,000 to 120,000 clones, nearly 90% seen once. Each patient experienced a relapse that followed autologous stem cell transplantation, and brentuximab vedotin exposure varied. The sequencing here drew on peripheral blood mononuclear cells (PBMCs), taken before the second cycle of nivolumab. All receptors derive from a human donor with classical Hodgkin lymphoma.

The CDR3 region has the DNA TGCGCCAGCAGCCTCGGACTAGCGGGAGACGATACGCAGTATTTT. This encodes CASSLGLAGDDTQYF. The J gene is TRBJ2-3, the V gene TRBV5-1; 13 bases fit TRBD2. Trimming at V came to 4 bases and at J to 6 bases, leaving 5 bases not matched to a gene. This CDR3 spans 15 amino acids. Germline CDR1 is SGHRS and CDR2 is YFSETQ.

The chain combines TRBV6-5 with TRBJ2-2; D may be TRBD1 or TRBD2 (5 bases each). CDR1 and CDR2 (germline): MNHEY, SVGAGI. V dropped 5 bases and J dropped 6 bases, with 13 bases sitting between them. The CDR3 consists of 14 residues. Here the CDR3 DNA reads TGTGCCAGCAGTCTTTCCGGGGCCGCCGGGGAGCTGTTTTTT. Its protein is CASSLSGAAGELFF.

The V and J genes are TRBV28 and TRBJ2-1; the match to TRBD1 covers 9 bases. The CDR3 is made up of 15 amino acids. Germline CDR1 is MDHEN and CDR2 is SYDVKM. The V gene end was trimmed by 6 bases and the J gene end by 9 bases; junction bases not matched to a gene: 12. CDR3 protein: CASRPRQGGDSEQFF. The CDR3 DNA follows: TGTGCCAGCAGACCCCGACAGGGGGGGGACAGTGAGCAGTTCTTC.

CDR3 sequence (DNA): TGTGCCAGCAGAACTAGCGGGGTGGGCACAGATACGCAGTATTTT. Translated: CASRTSGVGTDTQYF. The V call is TRBV6-5, the J call TRBJ2-3, with 10 bases that match TRBD2. The CDR3 contains 15 residues. The V gene end was trimmed by 6 bases and the J gene end by 1 base; junction bases not matched to a gene: 4. Per germline, CDR1 MNHEY and CDR2 SVGAGI.

V and J are TRBV6-5 and TRBJ2-7, with TRBD1 matching over 7 bases. The CDR3 sequence is 16 residues long. Germline-derived CDR1 and CDR2 are MNHEY and SVGAGI. V gave up 3 bases and J gave up 3 bases; unmatched junction bases: 11. As DNA, the CDR3 is TGTGCCAGCAGTTATTTCATTGACAGGGCTCTCTACGAGCAGTACTTC. This translates into CASSYFIDRALYEQYF.

V and J are TRBV29-1 and TRBJ2-1; possible D gene TRBD1, 5 bases. Germline V gene data show CDR1 as SQVTM and CDR2 as ANQGSEA. The CDR3 is 13 residues long. Trimming pared 8 bases from V and 5 bases from J, leaving 16 bases between. The CDR3 DNA follows: TGCAGCTCTCGCAGGGAAGTAAACAATGAGCAGTTCTTC. Protein product: CSSRREVNNEQFF.

The genes are TRBV5-1 and TRBJ2-1, with D possibly matching TRBD2 (7 bases). The CDR3 sequence is 15 residues long. The V gene's germline CDR1 is SGHRS and CDR2 YFSETQ. V lost 3 bases and J 9 bases, leaving 19 bases between the germline ends. CDR3 nucleotide sequence: TGCGCCAGCAGCTCACGACTAGGGGGAGGGGGTGAGCAGTTCTTC. Translating it yields CASSSRLGGGGEQFF.

This chain connects TRBV11-2 to TRBJ2-7; no definite D call. Germline V gene lookup returns CDR1 SGHAT and CDR2 FQNNGV. The CDR3 loop spans 11 amino acids. V was clipped by 5 bases and J by 1 base, with 3 bases between them. DNA for the CDR3: TGTGCCAGCAGCGTATCCTACGAGCAGTACTTC. This encodes CASSVSYEQYF.

This chain connects TRBV20-1 to TRBJ1-2; no clear D gene. CDR1 and CDR2 (germline): DFQATT, SNEGSKA (reference sequence). Trimming removed 4 bases at V and 4 bases at J, with 7 bases between. The CDR3 spans 11 residues. As DNA, the CDR3 is TGCAGTGCTATTGAGGGCTATGGCTACACCTTC. Translated: CSAIEGYGYTF.